This T cell receptor (beta chain) was found in a study of blood T cell repertoires in COVID-19. Background on the study: Researchers got acute and convalescent COVID-19 samples from the United States, Italy and Spain. T cells, B-cell-depleted T cells, or PBMCs provided the cDNA or gDNA that served as material.

Original processing notes: Scientists estimated how many nucleated cells there were by amplifying reference gene primers. Assay used: immunoSEQ multiplex PCR; TCRdb lists only in-frame clones, some missing. V, J and clone size derive from that table, while D and trimming were established from the DNA sequence. Here the sample spans fewer than 100,000 clones, around 87% being singletons. What was sequenced was peripheral blood. This TCR came from a woman aged 80 or over with acute or convalescent COVID-19.

The CDR3: CASSIPDRLSTEAFF. DNA for the CDR3: TGTGCCAGTAGTATCCCTGACAGGTTGAGCACTGAAGCTTTCTTT. This rearrangement joins TRBV19 to TRBJ1-1, with D possibly being TRBD1 (6 bases). CDR1 is LNHDA and CDR2 is SQIVND in the germline V gene (reference sequence). Trimming shortened V by 3 bases and J by 4 bases, and 15 bases separated the two germline ends. This CDR3 comprises 15 residues.